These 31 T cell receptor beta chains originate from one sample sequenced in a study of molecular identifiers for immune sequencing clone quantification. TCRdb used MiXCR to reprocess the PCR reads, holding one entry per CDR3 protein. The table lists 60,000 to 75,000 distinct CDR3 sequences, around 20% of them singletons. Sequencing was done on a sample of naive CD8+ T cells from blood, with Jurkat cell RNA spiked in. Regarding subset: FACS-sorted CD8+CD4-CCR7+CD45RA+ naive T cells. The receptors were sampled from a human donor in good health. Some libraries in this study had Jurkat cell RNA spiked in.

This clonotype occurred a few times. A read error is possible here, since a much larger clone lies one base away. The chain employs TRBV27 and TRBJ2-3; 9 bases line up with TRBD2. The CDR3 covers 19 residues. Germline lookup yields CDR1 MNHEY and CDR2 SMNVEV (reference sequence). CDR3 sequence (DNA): TGTGCCAGCGGTTTTCAGAGAGGAGCTAGCGGGACCGCCACAGATACGCAGTATTTT. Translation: CASGFQRGASGTATDTQYF.

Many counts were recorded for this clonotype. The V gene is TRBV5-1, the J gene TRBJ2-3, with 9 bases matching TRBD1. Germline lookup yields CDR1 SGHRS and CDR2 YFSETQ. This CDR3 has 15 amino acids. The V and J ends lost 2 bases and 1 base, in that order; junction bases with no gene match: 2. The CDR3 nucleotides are TGCGCCAGCAGCTTCCGGGACAGGGGCACAGATACGCAGTATTTT. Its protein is CASSFRDRGTDTQYF.

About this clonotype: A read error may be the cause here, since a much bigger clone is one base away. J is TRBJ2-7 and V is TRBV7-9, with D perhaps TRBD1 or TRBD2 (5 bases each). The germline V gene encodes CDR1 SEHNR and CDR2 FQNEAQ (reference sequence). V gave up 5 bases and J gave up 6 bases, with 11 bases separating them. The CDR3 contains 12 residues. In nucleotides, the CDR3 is TGTGCCAGCAGCATGGACGGGACCGAGCAGTACTTC. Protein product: CASSMDGTEQYF.

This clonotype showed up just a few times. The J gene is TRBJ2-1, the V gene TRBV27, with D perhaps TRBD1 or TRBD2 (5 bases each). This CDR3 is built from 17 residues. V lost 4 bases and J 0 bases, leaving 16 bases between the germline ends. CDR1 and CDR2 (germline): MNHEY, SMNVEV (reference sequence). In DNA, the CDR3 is TGTGCCAGCAGTTCCTCATTCCCAGGGAGCTCCTACAATGAGCAGTTCTTC. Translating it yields CASSSSFPGSSYNEQFF.

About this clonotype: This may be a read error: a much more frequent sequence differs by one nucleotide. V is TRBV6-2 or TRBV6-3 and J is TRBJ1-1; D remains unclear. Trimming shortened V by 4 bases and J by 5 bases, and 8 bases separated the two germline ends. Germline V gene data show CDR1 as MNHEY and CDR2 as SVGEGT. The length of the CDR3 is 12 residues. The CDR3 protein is CASSWVETEAFF. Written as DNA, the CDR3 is TGTGCCAGCAGTTGGGTGGAGACTGAAGCTTTCTTT.

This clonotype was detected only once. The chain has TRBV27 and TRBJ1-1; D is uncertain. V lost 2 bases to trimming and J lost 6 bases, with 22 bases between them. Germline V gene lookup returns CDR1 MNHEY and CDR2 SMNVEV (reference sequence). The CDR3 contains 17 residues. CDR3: CASSLRVVGHFDAEAFF. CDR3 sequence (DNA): TGTGCCAGCAGTTTAAGGGTAGTTGGGCACTTCGACGCTGAAGCTTTCTTT.

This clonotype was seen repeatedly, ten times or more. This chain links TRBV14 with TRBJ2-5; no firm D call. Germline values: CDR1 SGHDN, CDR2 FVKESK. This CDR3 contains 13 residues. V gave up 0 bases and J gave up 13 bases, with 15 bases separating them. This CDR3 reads CASSQDPIYRWYF. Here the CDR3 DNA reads TGTGCCAGCAGCCAAGATCCCATTTACCGGTGGTACTTC.

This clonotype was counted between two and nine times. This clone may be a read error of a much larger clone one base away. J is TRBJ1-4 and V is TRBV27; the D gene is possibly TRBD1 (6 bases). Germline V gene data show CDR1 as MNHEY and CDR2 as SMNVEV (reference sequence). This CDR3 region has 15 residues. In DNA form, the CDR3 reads TGTGCCAGCAGTTTAGCCGGGACACTTAATGAAAAACTGCTTTTT. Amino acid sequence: CASSLAGTLNEKLLF. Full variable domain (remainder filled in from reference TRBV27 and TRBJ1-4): EAQVTQNPRYLITVTGKKLTVTCSQNMNHEYMSWYRQDPGLGLRQIYYSMNVEVTDKGDVPEGYKVSRKEKRNFPLILESPSPNQTSLYFCASSLAGTLNEKLLFGSGTQLSVL.

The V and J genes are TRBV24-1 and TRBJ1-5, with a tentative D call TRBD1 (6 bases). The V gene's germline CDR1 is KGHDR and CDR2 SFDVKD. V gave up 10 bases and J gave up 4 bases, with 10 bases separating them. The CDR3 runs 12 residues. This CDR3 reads CATAQGNQPQHF. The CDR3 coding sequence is TGTGCCACAGCACAGGGTAATCAGCCCCAGCATTTT.

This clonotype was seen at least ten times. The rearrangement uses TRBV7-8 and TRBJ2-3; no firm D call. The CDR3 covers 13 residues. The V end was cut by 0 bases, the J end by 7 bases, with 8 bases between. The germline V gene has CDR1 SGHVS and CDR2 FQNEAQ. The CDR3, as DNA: TGTGCCAGCAGCTTAGCGACTCCTCATACGCAGTATTTT. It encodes CASSLATPHTQYF.

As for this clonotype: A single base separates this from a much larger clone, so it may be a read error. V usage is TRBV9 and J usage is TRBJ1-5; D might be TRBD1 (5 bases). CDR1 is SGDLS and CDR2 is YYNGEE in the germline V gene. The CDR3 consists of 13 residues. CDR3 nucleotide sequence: TGTGCCAGCAGCCCCACAGGAAATCAGCCCCTGCATTTT. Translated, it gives CASSPTGNQPLHF.

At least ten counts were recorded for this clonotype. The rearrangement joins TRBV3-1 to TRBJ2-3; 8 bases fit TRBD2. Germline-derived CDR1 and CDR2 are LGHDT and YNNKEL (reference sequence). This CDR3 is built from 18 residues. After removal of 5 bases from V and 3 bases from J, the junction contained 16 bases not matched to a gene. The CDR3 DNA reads TGTGCCAGCAGCACCCTAGGGGCCAGCGGGAGATCGACAGATACGCAGTATTTT. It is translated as CASSTLGASGRSTDTQYF.

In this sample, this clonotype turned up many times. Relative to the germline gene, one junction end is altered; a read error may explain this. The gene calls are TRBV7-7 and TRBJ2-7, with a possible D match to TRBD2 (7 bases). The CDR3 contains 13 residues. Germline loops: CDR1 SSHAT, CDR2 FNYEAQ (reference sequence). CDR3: CASSLVGGGEQYF. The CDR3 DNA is TGTGCTAGCAGCTTAGTAGGGGGGGGCGAGCAGTACTTC.

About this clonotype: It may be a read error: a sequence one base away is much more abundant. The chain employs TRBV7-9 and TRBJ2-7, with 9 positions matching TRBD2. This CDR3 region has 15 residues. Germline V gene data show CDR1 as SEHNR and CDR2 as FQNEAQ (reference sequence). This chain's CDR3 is CASSNRTSATYEQHF. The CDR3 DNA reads TGTGCCAGCAGCAACAGGACTAGCGCAACCTACGAGCAGCACTTC.

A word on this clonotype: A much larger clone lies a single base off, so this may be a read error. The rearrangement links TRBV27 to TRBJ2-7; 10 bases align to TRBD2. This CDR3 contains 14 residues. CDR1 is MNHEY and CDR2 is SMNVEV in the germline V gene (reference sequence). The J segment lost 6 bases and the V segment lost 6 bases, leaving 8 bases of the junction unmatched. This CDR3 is CASSPIAGGGEQYF. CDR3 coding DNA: TGTGCCAGCAGCCCAATAGCGGGAGGTGGCGAGCAGTACTTC.

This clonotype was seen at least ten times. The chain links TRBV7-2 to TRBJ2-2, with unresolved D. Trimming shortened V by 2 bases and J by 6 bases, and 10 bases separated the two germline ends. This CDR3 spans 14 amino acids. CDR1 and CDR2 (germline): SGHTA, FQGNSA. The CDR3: CASSLLAGAGELFF. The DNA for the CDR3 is TGTGCCAGCAGCTTATTAGCTGGGGCCGGGGAGCTGTTTTTT.

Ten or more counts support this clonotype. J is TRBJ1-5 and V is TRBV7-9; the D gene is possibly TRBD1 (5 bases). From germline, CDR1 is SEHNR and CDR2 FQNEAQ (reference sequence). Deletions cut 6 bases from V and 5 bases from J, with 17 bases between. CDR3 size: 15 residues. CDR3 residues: CASRSGHPGDQPQHF. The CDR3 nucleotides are TGTGCCAGCAGATCTGGACACCCGGGGGATCAGCCCCAGCATTTT.

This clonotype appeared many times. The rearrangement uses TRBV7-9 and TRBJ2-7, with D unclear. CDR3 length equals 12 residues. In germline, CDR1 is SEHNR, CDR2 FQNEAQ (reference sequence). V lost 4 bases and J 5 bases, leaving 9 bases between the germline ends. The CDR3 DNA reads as TGTGCCAGCAGCTCGATTAGGCACGAGCAGTACTTC. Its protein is CASSSIRHEQYF.

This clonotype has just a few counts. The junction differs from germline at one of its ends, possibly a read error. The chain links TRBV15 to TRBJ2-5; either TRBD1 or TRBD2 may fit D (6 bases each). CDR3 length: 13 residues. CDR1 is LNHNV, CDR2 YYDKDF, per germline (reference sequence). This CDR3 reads CATSRSFLRGANF. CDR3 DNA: TGTGCCACCAGCAGATCCTTTTTGAGGGGGGCAAACTTC. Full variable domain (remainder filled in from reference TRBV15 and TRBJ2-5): DAMVIQNPRYQVTQFGKPVTLSCSQTLNHNVMYWYQQKSSQAPKLLFHYYDKDFNNEADTPDNFQSRRPNTSFCFLDIRSPGLGDTAMYLCATSRSFLRGANFGPGTRLLVL.

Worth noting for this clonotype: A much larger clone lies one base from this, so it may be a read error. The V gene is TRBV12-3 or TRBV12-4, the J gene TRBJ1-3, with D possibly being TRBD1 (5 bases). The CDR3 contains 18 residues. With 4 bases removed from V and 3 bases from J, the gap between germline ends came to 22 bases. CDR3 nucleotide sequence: TGTGCCAGCAGTTCCCCCCCCCCGGGGGAAGGGCTTGGAAACACCATATATTTT. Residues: CASSSPPPGEGLGNTIYF.

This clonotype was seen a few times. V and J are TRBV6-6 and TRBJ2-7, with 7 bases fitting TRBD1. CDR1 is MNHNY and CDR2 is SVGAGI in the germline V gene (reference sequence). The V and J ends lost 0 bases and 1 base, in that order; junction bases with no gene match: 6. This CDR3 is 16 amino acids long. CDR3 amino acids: CASSYSFQGVSYEQYF. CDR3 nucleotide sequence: TGTGCCAGCAGTTACTCCTTCCAGGGGGTTTCCTACGAGCAGTACTTC.

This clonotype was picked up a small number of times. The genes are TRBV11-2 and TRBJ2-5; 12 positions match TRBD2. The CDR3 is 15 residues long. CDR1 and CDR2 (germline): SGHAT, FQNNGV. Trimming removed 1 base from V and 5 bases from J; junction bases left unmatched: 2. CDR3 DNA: TGTGCCAGCAGCTTAGGACTAGCGGGAGTCGAGACCCAGTACTTC. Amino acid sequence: CASSLGLAGVETQYF.

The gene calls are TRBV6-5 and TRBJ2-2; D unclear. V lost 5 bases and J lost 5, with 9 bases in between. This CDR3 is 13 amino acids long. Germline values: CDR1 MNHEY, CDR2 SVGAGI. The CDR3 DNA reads TGTGCCAGCAGTATCTGGATTACCGGGGAGCTGTTTTTT. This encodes CASSIWITGELFF.

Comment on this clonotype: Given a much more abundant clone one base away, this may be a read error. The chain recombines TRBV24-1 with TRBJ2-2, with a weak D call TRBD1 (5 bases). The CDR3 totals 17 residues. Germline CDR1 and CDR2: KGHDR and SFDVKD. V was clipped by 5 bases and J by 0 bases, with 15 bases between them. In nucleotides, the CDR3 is TGTGCCACCAGTGTTCATACCAGGGCCACGAACACCGGGGAGCTGTTTTTT. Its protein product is CATSVHTRATNTGELFF.

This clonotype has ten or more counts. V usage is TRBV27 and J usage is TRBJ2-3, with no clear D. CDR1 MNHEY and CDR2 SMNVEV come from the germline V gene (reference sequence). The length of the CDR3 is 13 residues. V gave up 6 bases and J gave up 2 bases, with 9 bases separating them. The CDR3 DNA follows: TGTGCCAGCAGAACGGTCATCACAGATACGCAGTATTTT. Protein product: CASRTVITDTQYF.

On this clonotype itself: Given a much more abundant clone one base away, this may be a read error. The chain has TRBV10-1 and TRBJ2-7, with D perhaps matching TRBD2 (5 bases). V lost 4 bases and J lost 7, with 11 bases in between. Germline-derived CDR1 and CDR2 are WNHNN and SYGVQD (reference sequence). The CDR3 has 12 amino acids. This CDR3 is CASSVSLGEQYF. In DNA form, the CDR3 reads TGCGCCAGCAGTGTGTCACTAGGAGAGCAGTACTTC.

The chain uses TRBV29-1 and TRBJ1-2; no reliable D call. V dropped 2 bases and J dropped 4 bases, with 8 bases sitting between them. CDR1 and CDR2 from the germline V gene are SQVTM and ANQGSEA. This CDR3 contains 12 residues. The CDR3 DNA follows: TGCAGCGTTGAAAACAATAGCTATGGCTACACCTTC. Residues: CSVENNSYGYTF. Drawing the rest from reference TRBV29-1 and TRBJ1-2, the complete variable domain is SAVISQKPSRDICQRGTSLTIQCQVDSQVTMMFWYRQQPGQSLTLIATANQGSEATYESGFVIDKFPISRPNLTFSTLTVSNMSPEDSSIYLCSVENNSYGYTFGSGTRLTVV.

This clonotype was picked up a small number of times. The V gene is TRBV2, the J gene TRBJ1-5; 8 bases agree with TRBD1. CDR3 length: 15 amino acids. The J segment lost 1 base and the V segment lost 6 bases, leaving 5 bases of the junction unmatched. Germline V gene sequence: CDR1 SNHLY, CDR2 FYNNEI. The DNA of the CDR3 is TGTGCCAGCAGGTGGGACAGGATGAGCAATCAGCCCCAGCATTTT. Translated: CASRWDRMSNQPQHF.

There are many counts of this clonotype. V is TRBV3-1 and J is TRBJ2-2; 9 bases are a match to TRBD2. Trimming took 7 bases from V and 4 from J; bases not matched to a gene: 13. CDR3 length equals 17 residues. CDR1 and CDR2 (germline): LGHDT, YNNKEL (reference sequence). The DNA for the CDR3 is TGTGCCAGCACCGCCCCACGTAGCGGGAGTCGCACCGGGGAGCTGTTTTTT. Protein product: CASTAPRSGSRTGELFF. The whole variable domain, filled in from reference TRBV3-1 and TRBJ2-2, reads DTAVSQTPKYLVTQMGNDKSIKCEQNLGHDTMYWYKQDSKKFLKIMFSYNNKELIINETVPNRFSPKSPDKAHLNLHINSLELGDSAVYFCASTAPRSGSRTGELFFGEGSRLTVL.

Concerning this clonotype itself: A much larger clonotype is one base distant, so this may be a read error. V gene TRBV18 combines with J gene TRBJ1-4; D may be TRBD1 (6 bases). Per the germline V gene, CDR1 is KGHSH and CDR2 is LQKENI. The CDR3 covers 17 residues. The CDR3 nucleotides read TGTGCCAGCTCACCGCCGACAGGTTCCCCCGCTAATGGAAAACTGTTTTTT. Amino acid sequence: CASSPPTGSPANGKLFF. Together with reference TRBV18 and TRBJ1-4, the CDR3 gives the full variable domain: NAGVMQNPRHLVRRRGQEARLRCSPMKGHSHVYWYRQLPEEGLKFMVYLQKENIIDESGMPKERFSAEFPKEGPSILRIQQVVRGDSAAYFCASSPPTGSPANGKLFFGSGTQLSVL.

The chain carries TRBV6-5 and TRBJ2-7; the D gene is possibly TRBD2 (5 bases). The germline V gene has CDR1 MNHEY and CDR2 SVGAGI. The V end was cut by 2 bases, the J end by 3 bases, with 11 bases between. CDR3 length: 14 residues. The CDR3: CASSYPISGYEQYF. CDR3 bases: TGTGCCAGCAGTTACCCTATCAGCGGCTACGAGCAGTACTTC.